A single sample is the source of the 26 T cell receptor beta chains below, sequenced in a study of vaccination and CD4 T cells after COVID-19. Antigens for these TCRs are unknown. The assay that was used to sequence DNA from cultured CD4+ T cells was the Oncomine TCR Beta short-read assay. In TCRdb, the PCR reads were re-called with MiXCR into one record per CDR3 protein. The table has 9,000 to 15,000 distinct CDR3 sequences, 50% to 70% seen once. The treatment is: roughly 11-day PBMC culture with coronavirus spike peptide pools or control peptides (ViraFEST assay). The specimen was CD4+ T cells from blood, cultured in vitro. These TCRs come from a human donor who had recovered from COVID-19.

The CDR3 loop reads CASKAFRQDYEQYF. The CDR3 DNA reads as TGTGCCAGCAAGGCCTTCAGGCAGGACTACGAGCAGTACTTC. V usage is TRBV2 and J usage is TRBJ2-7; no clear D gene. Looked up from germline, CDR1 is SNHLY and CDR2 is FYNNEI. The CDR3 length is 14 residues. V was trimmed by 7 bases and J by 3 bases, leaving 16 bases between them. Full variable domain (missing parts from reference TRBV2 and TRBJ2-7): EPEVTQTPSHQVTQMGQEVILRCVPISNHLYFYWYRQILGQKVEFLVSFYNNEISEKSEIFDDQFSVERPDGSNFTLKIRSTKLEDSAMYFCASKAFRQDYEQYFGPGTRLTVT.

This rearrangement joins TRBV20-1 to TRBJ2-5; the match to TRBD2 covers 8 bases. Germline assignment: CDR1 DFQATT and CDR2 SNEGSKA (reference sequence). Trimming at V came to 1 base and at J to 1 base, leaving 5 bases not matched to a gene. This CDR3 spans 15 amino acids. DNA for the CDR3: TGCAGTGCTAGAGGGGAGGCGGGAGGCCAAGAGACCCAGTACTTC. As protein: CSARGEAGGQETQYF.

The chain couples TRBV7-9 to TRBJ2-3, with unresolved D. Deletions cut 2 bases from V and 0 bases from J, with 9 bases between. The CDR3 loop spans 15 amino acids. Germline V CDR1 and CDR2: SEHNR, FQNEAQ (reference sequence). This CDR3 is CASSLIRASTDTQYF. The CDR3 DNA is TGTGCCAGCAGCTTAATTCGTGCTAGCACAGATACGCAGTATTTT.

CDR3 sequence (DNA): TGTGCCAGCAGTAAGAGCGGGCCCCTAGGCTATGGCTACACCTTC. This codes for CASSKSGPLGYGYTF. This chain uses TRBV2 with TRBJ1-2, with unresolved D. CDR3 length: 15 residues. Germline values: CDR1 SNHLY, CDR2 FYNNEI. Trimming cost V 5 bases and J 4 bases, with 17 bases left between them.

This rearrangement joins TRBV7-6 to TRBJ2-7, with a weak D call TRBD2 (6 bases). Between the trimmed V and J ends, which lost 5 bases and 0 bases, there was a span of 17 bases. This CDR3 comprises 16 residues. The germline CDR1 and CDR2 sequences are SGHVS and FNYEAQ. CDR3 sequence: CASSPQSSVTSYEQYF. CDR3 bases: TGTGCCAGCAGCCCACAGTCTAGCGTAACCTCCTACGAGCAGTACTTC.

This clonotype has a single count. This may arise from a read error, as a much more abundant clone is one base away. The rearrangement joins TRBV27 to TRBJ2-6, with no clear D. This CDR3 is 15 amino acids long. The V end was cut by 2 bases, the J end by 0 bases, with 5 bases between. The germline CDR1 and CDR2 sequences are MNHEY and SMNVEV (reference sequence). The CDR3 spells CASSLLSSGANVLTF. The CDR3, as DNA: TGTGCCAGCAGTTTACTATCCTCTGGGGCCAACGTCCTGACTTTC.

The V and J genes are TRBV6-1 and TRBJ2-5, with a weak D call TRBD1 (5 bases). The germline CDR1 and CDR2 sequences are MNHNS and SASEGT. The V end was cut by 5 bases, the J end by 5 bases, with 15 bases between. This CDR3 is 14 amino acids long. DNA of the CDR3: TGTGCCAGCAGTAAATTTGCAGGGTTCGAGACCCAGTACTTC. Encoded protein: CASSKFAGFETQYF.

The gene calls are TRBV20-1 and TRBJ2-4; the D gene is possibly TRBD2 (6 bases). The CDR3 runs 14 residues. The germline CDR1 and CDR2 sequences are DFQATT and SNEGSKA (reference sequence). Trimming took off 3 bases at V and 5 bases at J, with 14 bases between the two ends. The CDR3: CSARSGSGQNIQYF. In nucleotides, the CDR3 is TGCAGTGCTAGGTCGGGTAGCGGACAAAACATTCAGTACTTC.

This chain connects TRBV10-3 to TRBJ2-5; D call uncertain. With 2 bases removed from V and 2 bases from J, the gap between germline ends came to 12 bases. The germline CDR1 and CDR2 sequences are ENHRY and SYGVKD. The CDR3 spans 15 residues. The CDR3 reads CAISEPSVEQETQYF. In DNA form, the CDR3 reads TGTGCCATCAGTGAGCCCAGCGTAGAACAAGAGACCCAGTACTTC.

The chain uses TRBV10-3 and TRBJ2-7; D not resolved. This CDR3 is 12 amino acids long. Between the trimmed V and J ends, which lost 6 bases and 0 bases, there was a span of 6 bases. The germline CDR1 and CDR2 sequences are ENHRY and SYGVKD. The CDR3: CAISDRSYEQYF. The CDR3 DNA sequence: TGTGCCATCAGCGACCGCTCCTACGAGCAGTACTTC.

The V gene is TRBV10-3, the J gene TRBJ1-4; the D gene is possibly TRBD1 (6 bases). Trimming cost V 10 bases and J 4 bases, with 13 bases left between them. CDR3 length: 13 amino acids. From germline, CDR1 is ENHRY and CDR2 SYGVKD. The CDR3 DNA follows: TGTGCCAGCTCAGGGGAGGATAATGAAAAACTGTTTTTT. Residues: CASSGEDNEKLFF.

The chain links TRBV20-1 to TRBJ1-5; 11 bases line up with TRBD1. Germline V gene data show CDR1 as DFQATT and CDR2 as SNEGSKA (reference sequence). V lost 3 bases and J lost 2; bases outside the gene matches: 3. CDR3 size: 15 residues. This CDR3 is CSASWDRGGNQPQHF. The CDR3 DNA is TGCAGTGCTAGCTGGGACAGGGGGGGCAATCAGCCCCAGCATTTT.

The V and J genes are TRBV5-1 and TRBJ1-2; possible D gene TRBD1, 5 bases. The ends were cut back, 4 bases at V and 4 bases at J, with 20 bases in the middle. This CDR3 has 16 residues. CDR1 is SGHRS and CDR2 is YFSETQ in the germline V gene. The CDR3 protein is CASSVSQTQGLYGYTF. The DNA for the CDR3 is TGCGCCAGCAGCGTTAGCCAGACTCAGGGTCTCTATGGCTACACCTTC.

CDR3 bases: TGTGCCAGCAGCTTAGGTGGCACCGGGGAGCTGTTTTTT. Protein product: CASSLGGTGELFF. V usage is TRBV7-9 and J usage is TRBJ2-2, with D unresolved. The V end was cut by 1 base, the J end by 4 bases, with 4 bases between. This CDR3 is 13 amino acids long. CDR1 and CDR2 (germline): SEHNR, FQNEAQ (reference sequence).

This chain uses TRBV19 with TRBJ2-5; D may be TRBD1 or TRBD2 (5 bases each). Germline V lookup: CDR1 LNHDA, CDR2 SQIVND (reference sequence). There are 12 residues in the CDR3. The V end lost 3 bases, the J end lost 3 bases, and 5 bases lay between the germline ends. The CDR3 loop is CASSMGEETQYF. In nucleotides, the CDR3 is TGTGCCAGTAGTATGGGGGAAGAGACCCAGTACTTC.

The sample holds one count of this clonotype. V usage is TRBV5-8 and J usage is TRBJ2-5, with TRBD2 matching 7 bases. This CDR3 has 15 amino acids. CDR1 and CDR2 from the germline V gene are SGHTS and YDEGEE. V shed 4 bases and J 2 bases; nucleotides not matched to a gene: 8. CDR3: CASSRRPGLQETQYF. In DNA, the CDR3 is TGTGCCAGCAGCAGGAGACCGGGACTACAAGAGACCCAGTACTTC. Variable domain in full (rest from reference TRBV5-8 and TRBJ2-5): EAGVTQSPTHLIKTRGQQATLRCSPISGHTSVYWYQQALGLGLQFLLWYDEGEERNRGNFPPRFSGRQFPNYSSELNVNALELEDSALYLCASSRRPGLQETQYFGPGTRLLVL.

V usage is TRBV6-1 and J usage is TRBJ1-6; 7 bases line up with TRBD1. CDR3 length: 19 residues. Per germline, CDR1 MNHNS and CDR2 SASEGT. The V and J ends lost 11 bases and 4 bases, in that order; junction bases with no gene match: 23. The CDR3 DNA sequence: TGTGCCCGTCGTAGGGGGCTGGCGGGGAAGGCAACATATAATTCACCCCTCCACTTT. It is translated as CARRRGLAGKATYNSPLHF.

As DNA, the CDR3 is TGTGCCAGCAGCAAAGAGGGCGTCAGGCCGGGTGGCAATCAGCCCCAGCATTTT. Protein product: CASSKEGVRPGGNQPQHF. V is TRBV21-1 and J is TRBJ1-5; the table calls TRBD1, which could not be checked here. TRBV21-1 is assigned pseudogene status. The CDR3 is made up of 18 amino acids.

This clonotype was seen more than once but under ten times. The V call is TRBV6-1, the J call TRBJ1-2; 7 bases agree with TRBD1. This CDR3 has 15 residues. V lost 10 bases and J lost 2; bases outside the gene matches: 13. Germline V CDR1 and CDR2: MNHNS, SASEGT. This chain's CDR3 is CATTGRSPLNYGYTF. CDR3 coding DNA: TGTGCCACGACAGGGAGGAGTCCGCTAAACTATGGCTACACCTTC.

The chain recombines TRBV28 with TRBJ2-6, with 7 nucleotides matching TRBD1. J was trimmed by 2 bases and V by 5 bases; bases with no gene match: 6. The CDR3 consists of 16 residues. CDR1 is MDHEN and CDR2 is SYDVKM in the germline V gene. In DNA, the CDR3 is TGTGCCAGCAGTGTCATCGACAGGGCTGGGGCCAACGTCCTGACTTTC. Amino acids: CASSVIDRAGANVLTF.

The chain uses TRBV7-9 and TRBJ2-5; maybe TRBD2 (6 bases). From germline, CDR1 is SEHNR and CDR2 FQNEAQ (reference sequence). Trimming left V 6 bases short and J 4 bases short, with 12 bases between. This CDR3 spans 13 amino acids. CDR3 loop: CASRSGVGETQYF. The CDR3 region has the DNA TGTGCCAGCAGGTCGGGAGTCGGAGAGACCCAGTACTTC. Full variable domain (outside the CDR3, taken from reference TRBV7-9 and TRBJ2-5): DTGVSQNPRHKITKRGQNVTFRCDPISEHNRLYWYRQTLGQGPEFLTYFQNEAQLEKSRLLSDRFSAERPKGSFSTLEIQRTEQGDSAMYLCASRSGVGETQYFGPGTRLLVL.

This clonotype is termed medium-sized (0.01 to 0.1%). CDR3 bases: TGCAGTGCTAGAAAGGGGAGTTATGGCTACACCTTC. It encodes CSARKGSYGYTF. The gene calls are TRBV20-1 and TRBJ1-2; TRBD1 is a possible D gene (5 bases). The CDR3 has 12 residues. V dropped 2 bases and J dropped 5 bases, with 9 bases sitting between them. Per germline, CDR1 DFQATT and CDR2 SNEGSKA (reference sequence).

The chain recombines TRBV6-5 with TRBJ2-7; 8 bases fit TRBD2. Germline CDR1 MNHEY, CDR2 SVGAGI. The CDR3 is 17 residues long. With V trimmed by 0 bases and J by 0 bases, 7 bases remained unmatched. The CDR3 region has the DNA TGTGCCAGCAGTTACTCGAGCAGCGGGAGAAGCTCCTACGAGCAGTACTTC. It codes for CASSYSSSGRSSYEQYF.

The rearrangement uses TRBV6-1 and TRBJ2-7; maybe TRBD1 (5 bases). Trimming removed 6 bases at V and 2 bases at J, with 17 bases between. The CDR3 is 15 amino acids. From germline, CDR1 is MNHNS and CDR2 SASEGT. CDR3 DNA sequence: TGTGCCAGCAGAACAACATCAGGGCAGCCCTACGAGCAGTACTTC. It is translated as CASRTTSGQPYEQYF.

This clonotype is medium-sized by share. The J gene is TRBJ1-5, the V gene TRBV7-2, with D tentatively TRBD1 (5 bases). The CDR3 has 15 residues. Germline V gene data show CDR1 as SGHTA and CDR2 as FQGNSA. V was trimmed by 0 bases and J by 4 bases, leaving 10 bases between them. As DNA, the CDR3 is TGTGCCAGCAGCTTAGCCAGGGACGGTAATCAGCCCCAGCATTTT. Protein: CASSLARDGNQPQHF.

J is TRBJ2-2 and V is TRBV24-1; a possible D gene is TRBD1 (5 bases). Germline CDR1 is KGHDR and CDR2 is SFDVKD. The CDR3 consists of 15 residues. The V end was cut by 6 bases, the J end by 0 bases, with 10 bases between. The CDR3 DNA is TGTGCCACCAGTAGCTGGACACCGAACACCGGGGAGCTGTTTTTT. It specifies CATSSWTPNTGELFF.